The TCR beta chain under discussion was sequenced for a study of cytomegalovirus exposure and HLA in healthy donors. Study-level results: Reportedly, cytomegalovirus status was diagnosed with high sensitivity and specificity. The authors confirmed in vitro that a few CMV-associated chains were specific for CMV antigens.

Sequenced by immunoSEQ multiplex PCR; TCRdb stores in-frame clones only, minus some. The sample lists 350,000 or so clones, 86% occurring once. Comment on this clone: Its specificity is unknown.

The CDR3 runs to 14 residues. V shed 2 bases and J shed 0 bases, with 7 bases lying between them. Looked up from germline, CDR1 is KGHSH and CDR2 is LQKENI. The chain links TRBV18 to TRBJ1-2; no reliable D call. Sequencing input: PBMCs. This TCR was recovered from a woman between 18 and 29 years old in good health and CMV-seronegative. The DNA for the CDR3 is TGTGCCAGCTCACCAGCCGGGGCTAACTATGGCTACACCTTC. Protein sequence: CASSPAGANYGYTF.